The 13 T cell receptor beta chains below were found in one sample sequenced in a study of type 1 regulatory T cells. MiXCR was run by TCRdb on the reads, yielding one entry per CDR3 protein. The table has tens of thousands of distinct CDR3 sequences, around 70% seen once; the top ten hold roughly 13%. These receptors have no known antigen. Sequenced material: cultured T cells, either the whole culture or a sorted T cell fraction (not recorded which). The subset is: Tr1-enriched cell product generated in vitro against host alloantigens. These receptor sequences come from a human donor in good health.

This clonotype showed up just once. This chain uses TRBV3-1 with TRBJ2-4, with 12 bases fitting TRBD2. The V gene's germline CDR1 is LGHDT and CDR2 YNNKEL (reference sequence). After removal of 2 bases from V and 7 bases from J, the junction contained 3 bases not matched to a gene. The CDR3 contains 15 residues. The CDR3 region has the DNA TGTGCCAGCAGCCAACCACTAGCGGGGGGCAACATTCAGTACTTC. This gives the protein CASSQPLAGGNIQYF.

The chain links TRBV30 to TRBJ2-3, with TRBD2 identical over 8 bases. V lost 0 bases to trimming and J lost 1 base; unmatched junction nucleotides: 3. CDR1 and CDR2 (germline): GTSNPN, SVGIG (reference sequence). CDR3 length equals 15 residues. The CDR3 loop reads CAWSVRRGGTDTQYF. The CDR3 DNA reads as TGTGCCTGGAGTGTAAGGCGGGGGGGCACAGATACGCAGTATTTT.

This clonotype came up a few times. Here the CDR3 reads CASSVLPGTTYYEQYF. For the CDR3, the DNA is TGTGCCAGCAGCGTCCTCCCCGGGACTACCTACTACGAGCAGTACTTC. This chain uses TRBV7-2 with TRBJ2-7; 7 bases align to TRBD2. The CDR3 length is 16 residues. V dropped 5 bases and J dropped 3; count of bases not matched to a gene: 13. From germline, CDR1 is SGHTA and CDR2 FQGNSA.

This clonotype came up once. V and J are TRBV6-1 and TRBJ2-7; D is unclear. CDR1 and CDR2 from the germline V gene are MNHNS and SASEGT. This CDR3 region has 11 residues. V shed 0 bases and J shed 4 bases, with 1 base lying between them. The CDR3 protein is CASSEAYEQYF. In nucleotides, the CDR3 is TGTGCCAGCAGTGAAGCGTACGAGCAGTACTTC.

The chain has TRBV12-3 or TRBV12-4 and TRBJ2-3; perhaps TRBD2 as D (5 bases). With 5 bases removed from V and 2 bases from J, the gap between germline ends came to 17 bases. There are 16 residues in the CDR3. In nucleotides, the CDR3 is TGTGCCAGCAGTCCCACGGGATCTCCAACCACAGATACGCAGTATTTT. It is translated as CASSPTGSPTTDTQYF.

Comments on this clonotype: A much more abundant neighbour one base away suggests this may be a read error. The chain combines TRBV6-1 with TRBJ1-2; D unresolved. Germline lookup yields CDR1 MNHNS and CDR2 SASEGT. V was trimmed by 11 bases and J by 4 bases, leaving 17 bases between them. The CDR3 is 13 amino acids. This CDR3 is CAGSNRSVYGYTF. The CDR3 nucleotides are TGTGCCGGATCTAATAGGAGCGTCTATGGCTACACCTTC.

This clonotype was counted between two and nine times. The V call is TRBV24-1, the J call TRBJ2-2, with 9 bases lining up with TRBD1. Germline V gives CDR1 KGHDR, CDR2 SFDVKD. This CDR3 contains 16 residues. V trimming: 9 bases; J trimming: 1 base; junction bases outside the gene matches: 8. The CDR3 sequence is CATGIPGQGNTGELFF. DNA for the CDR3: TGTGCCACCGGCATACCGGGACAGGGGAACACCGGGGAGCTGTTTTTT.

On this clonotype itself: No conserved phenylalanine or tryptophan is present at the end of the CDR3, so a read error is the likely explanation. The chain employs TRBV7-9 and TRBJ1-2, with D maybe TRBD1 (6 bases). The V end lost 1 base, the J end lost 1 base, and 16 bases lay between the germline ends. The CDR3 consists of 17 residues. The germline CDR1 and CDR2 sequences are SEHNR and FQNEAQ (reference sequence). The CDR3 DNA is TGTGCCAGCAGCTTAGTGGCATTAGGGGGGAATAACTATGGCTACACCTAC. Translating gives CASSLVALGGNNYGYTY.

The CDR3 DNA reads TGCGCCAGCAGCTTACCCGGGACAGGGGGGTACAATGAGCAGTTCTTC. Protein: CASSLPGTGGYNEQFF. V is TRBV5-1 and J is TRBJ2-1, with 11 bases that match TRBD1. This CDR3 region has 16 residues. After removal of 2 bases from V and 4 bases from J, the junction contained 5 bases not matched to a gene. Germline CDR1 is SGHRS and CDR2 is YFSETQ.

This clonotype was seen a handful of times. The chain is built from TRBV6-2 or TRBV6-3 and TRBJ2-3; D may be TRBD2 (6 bases). CDR1 and CDR2 (germline): MNHEY, SVGEGT. Trimming removed 6 bases from V and 5 bases from J, with 21 bases in between. This CDR3 has 16 amino acids. CDR3 loop: CASRKIGSPPLDTQYF. CDR3 DNA: TGTGCCAGCAGAAAAATCGGGAGCCCGCCGTTAGATACGCAGTATTTT.

V usage is TRBV7-9 and J usage is TRBJ1-6; D may be TRBD1 (5 bases). The V gene lost 4 bases and the J gene lost 7 bases, with 14 bases spanning the gap. This CDR3 has 15 residues. In germline, CDR1 is SEHNR, CDR2 FQNEAQ (reference sequence). The CDR3 coding sequence is TGTGCCAGCAGCTCTCAGGGACCACACAATTCACCCCTCCACTTT. Its translation is CASSSQGPHNSPLHF. Combining the CDR3 with reference TRBV7-9 and TRBJ1-6 gives the whole variable domain DTGVSQNPRHKITKRGQNVTFRCDPISEHNRLYWYRQTLGQGPEFLTYFQNEAQLEKSRLLSDRFSAERPKGSFSTLEIQRTEQGDSAMYLCASSSQGPHNSPLHFGNGTRLTVT.

The rearrangement joins TRBV12-5 to TRBJ2-1; TRBD1 matches 7 bases. This CDR3 is 15 amino acids long. CDR1 is LGHNT and CDR2 is FRNRAP in the germline V gene. V lost 5 bases to trimming and J lost 1 base; unmatched junction nucleotides: 5. CDR3 amino acids: CASGLTGPSYNEQFF. The CDR3 DNA sequence: TGTGCTAGTGGTCTGACAGGGCCTTCCTACAATGAGCAGTTCTTC.

V gene TRBV20-1 combines with J gene TRBJ2-1, with D uncertain. Trimming took 5 bases from V and 5 from J, leaving 10 bases between them. The CDR3 spans 12 residues. CDR1 DFQATT and CDR2 SNEGSKA come from the germline V gene (reference sequence). The CDR3 loop is CSAPSINNEQFF. For the CDR3, the DNA is TGCAGTGCTCCCTCGATCAACAATGAGCAGTTCTTC.